These 2 T cell receptor beta chains came from one sample sequenced in a study of spatial heterogeneity in lung cancer. TCRdb processed the 5' RACE reads anew with MiXCR; each CDR3 protein has one entry. The sample records under 150,000 distinct CDR3 sequences, 9% to 15% being singletons. Stated time point: blood at routine non-recurrence follow-up after resection. In each case, whole RNA from tumor, nontumor lung or frozen PBMC was sequenced unsorted. The specimen comprised PBMCs, sampled at follow-up. All receptors come from a male donor with early-stage non-small cell lung cancer.

The chain joins TRBV7-2 to TRBJ1-6; D not resolved. CDR3 length: 12 amino acids. Deletions cut 2 bases from V and 11 bases from J, with 7 bases between. CDR1 is SGHTA, CDR2 FQGNSA, per germline. The CDR3 DNA reads TGTGCCAGCAGCTTACCGCCAGCACCCCTCCACTTT. Translation: CASSLPPAPLHF.

The V call is TRBV7-9, the J call TRBJ2-2; D is uncertain. Germline CDR1 is SEHNR and CDR2 is FQNEAQ (reference sequence). V lost 0 bases, J lost 8 bases, and 10 bases lay in between. This CDR3 region has 14 residues. This chain's CDR3 is CASSLAGIPGELFF. The CDR3 nucleotides read TGTGCCAGCAGCTTAGCGGGAATTCCGGGGGAGCTGTTTTTT.